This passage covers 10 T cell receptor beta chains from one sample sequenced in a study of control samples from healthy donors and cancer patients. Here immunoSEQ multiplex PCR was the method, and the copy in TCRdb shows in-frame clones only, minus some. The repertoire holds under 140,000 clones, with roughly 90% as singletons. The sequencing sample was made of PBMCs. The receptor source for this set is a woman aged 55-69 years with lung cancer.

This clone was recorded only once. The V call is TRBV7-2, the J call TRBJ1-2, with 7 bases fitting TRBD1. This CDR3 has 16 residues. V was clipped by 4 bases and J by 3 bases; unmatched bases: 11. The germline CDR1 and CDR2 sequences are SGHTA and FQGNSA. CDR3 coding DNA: TGTGCCAGCAGCTCCCCGGGGAGGGGGCCCGACTATGGCTACACCTTC. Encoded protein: CASSSPGRGPDYGYTF.

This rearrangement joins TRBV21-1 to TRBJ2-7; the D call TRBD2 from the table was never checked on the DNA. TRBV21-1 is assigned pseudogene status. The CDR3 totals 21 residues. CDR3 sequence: CASIRGGLAGGPTDRSHEQYF. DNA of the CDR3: TGTGCCAGCATAAGGGGGGGACTAGCGGGAGGTCCCACTGACCGTTCCCACGAGCAGTACTTC.

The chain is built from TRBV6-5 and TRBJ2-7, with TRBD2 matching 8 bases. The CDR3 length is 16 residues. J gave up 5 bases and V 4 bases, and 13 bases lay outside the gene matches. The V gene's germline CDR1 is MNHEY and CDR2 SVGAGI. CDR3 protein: CASSLYAGGDRNEQYF. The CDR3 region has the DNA TGTGCCAGCAGTTTATACGCGGGAGGAGATAGGAACGAGCAGTACTTC.

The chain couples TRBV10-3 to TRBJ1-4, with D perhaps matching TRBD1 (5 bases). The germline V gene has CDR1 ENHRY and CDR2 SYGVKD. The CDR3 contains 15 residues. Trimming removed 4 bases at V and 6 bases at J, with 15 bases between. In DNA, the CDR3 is TGTGCCATCAGTGTCAACGGGGCGGATGATGAAAAACTGTTTTTT. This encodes CAISVNGADDEKLFF.

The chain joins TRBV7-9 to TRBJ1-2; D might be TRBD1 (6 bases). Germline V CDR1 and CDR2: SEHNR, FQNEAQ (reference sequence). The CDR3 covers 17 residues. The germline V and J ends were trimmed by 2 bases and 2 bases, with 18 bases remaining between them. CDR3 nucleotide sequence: TGTGCCAGCAGCTTATCGCCGGACAGACGAGGAAACTATGGCTACACCTTC. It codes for CASSLSPDRRGNYGYTF.

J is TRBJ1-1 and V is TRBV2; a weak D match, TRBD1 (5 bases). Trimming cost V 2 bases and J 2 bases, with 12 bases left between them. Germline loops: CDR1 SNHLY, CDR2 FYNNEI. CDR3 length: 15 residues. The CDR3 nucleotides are TGTGCCAGCAGTGAACAGGGTAGGATAAACACTGAAGCTTTCTTT. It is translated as CASSEQGRINTEAFF.

The CDR3 DNA reads as TGTGCCAGCAGCCGGATGGGGACTTCGAACACCGGGGAGCTGTTTTTT. Protein product: CASSRMGTSNTGELFF. The rearrangement joins TRBV5-4 to TRBJ2-2, with a weak D call TRBD2 (6 bases). Germline lookup yields CDR1 SGHNT and CDR2 YYREEE (reference sequence). V lost 4 bases and J lost 0, with 13 bases in between. The CDR3 sequence is 16 residues long.

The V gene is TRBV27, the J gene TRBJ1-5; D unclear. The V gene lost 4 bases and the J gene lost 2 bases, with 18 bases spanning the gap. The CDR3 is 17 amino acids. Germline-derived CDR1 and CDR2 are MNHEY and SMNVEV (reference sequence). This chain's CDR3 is CASSSWGYGGRNQPQHF. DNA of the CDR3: TGTGCCAGCAGTTCCTGGGGTTATGGCGGACGCAATCAGCCCCAGCATTTT.

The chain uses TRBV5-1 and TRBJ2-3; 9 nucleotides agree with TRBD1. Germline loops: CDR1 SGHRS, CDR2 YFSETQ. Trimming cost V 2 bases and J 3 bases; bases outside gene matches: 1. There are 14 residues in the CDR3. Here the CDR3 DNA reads TGCGCCAGCAGCTTCGACAGGGGGACAGATACGCAGTATTTT. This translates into CASSFDRGTDTQYF.

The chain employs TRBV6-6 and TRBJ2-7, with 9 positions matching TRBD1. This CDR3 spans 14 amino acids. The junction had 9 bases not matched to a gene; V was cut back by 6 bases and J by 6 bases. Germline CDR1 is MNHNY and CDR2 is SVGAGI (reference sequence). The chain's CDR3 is CASRAGQGGLEQYF. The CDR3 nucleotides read TGTGCCAGCAGAGCGGGACAGGGTGGACTCGAGCAGTACTTC.